This TCR beta chain originates from a study of CD8+CD57+ T cells in acquired aplastic anemia. Profiles of TCR beta VDJ and CDR3 were generated from a genomic DNA template. TCRdb recomputed calls from the reads with MiXCR, one row per CDR3 protein. The table includes fewer than 85,000 distinct CDR3 sequences, under 80% detected once. Whoever was chosen for sequencing had shown CD8+CD57+ cell expansion by flow cytometry. Every patient was diagnosed with severe acquired aplastic anemia. Blood sampling was performed on the patients, and none of them had received therapy by then. Material for sequencing was sorted CD4+, CD8+, or CD8+CD57+ T cells (not recorded which) from PBMCs. The origin of this receptor is a human donor with aplastic anemia.

In DNA, the CDR3 is TGTGCCATCAGTGAGTCGAGAGGGGACACGGGTAATCAGCCCCAGCATTTT. Translated: CAISESRGDTGNQPQHF. The chain is built from TRBV10-3 and TRBJ1-5; D is perhaps TRBD1 (6 bases). Germline values: CDR1 ENHRY, CDR2 SYGVKD. Trimming removed 0 bases at V and 4 bases at J, with 16 bases between. The CDR3 loop spans 17 amino acids.